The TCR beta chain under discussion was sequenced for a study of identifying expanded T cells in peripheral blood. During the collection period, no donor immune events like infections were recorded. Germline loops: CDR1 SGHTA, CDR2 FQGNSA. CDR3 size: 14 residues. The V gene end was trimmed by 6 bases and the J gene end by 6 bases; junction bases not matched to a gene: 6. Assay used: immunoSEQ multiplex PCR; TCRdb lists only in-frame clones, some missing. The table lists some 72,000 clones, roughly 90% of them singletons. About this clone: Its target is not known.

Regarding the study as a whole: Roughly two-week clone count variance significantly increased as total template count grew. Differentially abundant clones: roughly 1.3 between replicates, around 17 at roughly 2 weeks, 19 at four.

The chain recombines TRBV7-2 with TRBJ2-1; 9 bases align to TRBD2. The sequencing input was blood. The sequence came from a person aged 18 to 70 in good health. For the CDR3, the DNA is TGTGCCAGCAGACGACTAGCGGCATTCAATGAGCAGTTCTTC. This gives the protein CASRRLAAFNEQFF.